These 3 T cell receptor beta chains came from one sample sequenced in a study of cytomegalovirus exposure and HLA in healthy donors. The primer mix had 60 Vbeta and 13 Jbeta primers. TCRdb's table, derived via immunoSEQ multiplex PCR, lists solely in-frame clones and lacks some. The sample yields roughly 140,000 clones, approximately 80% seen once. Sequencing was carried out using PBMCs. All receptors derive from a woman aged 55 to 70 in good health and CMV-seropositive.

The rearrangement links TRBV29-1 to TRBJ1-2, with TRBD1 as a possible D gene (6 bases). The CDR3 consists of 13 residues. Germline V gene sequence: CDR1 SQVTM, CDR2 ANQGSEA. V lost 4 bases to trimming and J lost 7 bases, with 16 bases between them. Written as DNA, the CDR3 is TGCAGCGTTGTCCTACAGGGTTGGGTTGGCTACACCTTC. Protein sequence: CSVVLQGWVGYTF.

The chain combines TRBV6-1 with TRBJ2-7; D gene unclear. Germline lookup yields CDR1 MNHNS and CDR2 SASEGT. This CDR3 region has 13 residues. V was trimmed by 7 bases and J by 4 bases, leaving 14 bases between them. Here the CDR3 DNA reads TGTGCCAGCATATCTGATAACCGGTACGAGCAGTACTTC. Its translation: CASISDNRYEQYF.

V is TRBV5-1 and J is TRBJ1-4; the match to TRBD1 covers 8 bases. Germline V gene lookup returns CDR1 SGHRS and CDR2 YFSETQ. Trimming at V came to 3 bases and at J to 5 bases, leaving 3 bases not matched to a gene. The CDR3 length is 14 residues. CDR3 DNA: TGCGCCAGCAGCTGGACAGGGAAAAATGAAAAACTGTTTTTT. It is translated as CASSWTGKNEKLFF. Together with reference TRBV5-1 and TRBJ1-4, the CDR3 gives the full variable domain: KAGVTQTPRYLIKTRGQQVTLSCSPISGHRSVSWYQQTPGQGLQFLFEYFSETQRNKGNFPGRFSGRQFSNSRSEMNVSTLELGDSALYLCASSWTGKNEKLFFGSGTQLSVL.